Listed below are T cell receptor beta chains from one sample, sequenced in a study of T cell responses to AZD1222 COVID-19 vaccine. Some clones are missing from TCRdb's copy, which holds only in-frame ones; the method was immunoSEQ multiplex PCR. The sample holds some 150,000 clones. The sample comprised peripheral blood. These TCRs come from an adult in good health. Both conserved end residues are part of each CDR3. Each record gives: D gene, J gene, V gene, CDR3 length, CDR3 DNA, CDR3 protein. A D gene is named only where the DNA matches it firmly.

D gene: .
J gene: TRBJ2-2
V gene: TRBV30
CDR3 length: 13
CDR3 DNA: TGTGCCTGGTATACAGGGTGGACCGGGGAGCTGTTTTTT
CDR3 protein: CAWYTGWTGELFF

D gene: .
J gene: TRBJ1-5
V gene: TRBV2
CDR3 length: 15
CDR3 DNA: TGTGCCAGCAGTGAATACCTGTATAGCAATCAGCCCCAGCATTTT
CDR3 protein: CASSEYLYSNQPQHF

D gene: .
J gene: TRBJ2-7
V gene: TRBV4-1
CDR3 length: 15
CDR3 DNA: TGCGCCAGCAGCCACAAACCAGGGGATCCCTACGAGCAGTACTTC
CDR3 protein: CASSHKPGDPYEQYF

D gene: TRBD1
J gene: TRBJ1-1
V gene: TRBV6-2/TRBV6-3
CDR3 length: 14
CDR3 DNA: TGTGCTAGCAGTTACGGACAGGGAATCACTGAAGCTTTCTTT
CDR3 protein: CASSYGQGITEAFF

D gene: .
J gene: TRBJ1-1
V gene: TRBV6-5
CDR3 length: 15
CDR3 DNA: TGTGCCAGCAGTCAATCGGGACACGGGACCTATGAAGCTTTCTTT
CDR3 protein: CASSQSGHGTYEAFF

D gene: .
J gene: TRBJ2-1
V gene: TRBV6-4
CDR3 length: 14
CDR3 DNA: TGTGCCAGCAGCGCAGGTAATGAAAACAATGAGCAGTTCTTC
CDR3 protein: CASSAGNENNEQFF

D gene: .
J gene: TRBJ2-3
V gene: TRBV7-3
CDR3 length: 14
CDR3 DNA: TGTGCCAGCAGCTTAGGGGGGTATGAGGATACGCAGTATTTT
CDR3 protein: CASSLGGYEDTQYF

D gene: .
J gene: TRBJ1-1
V gene: TRBV7-3
CDR3 length: 17
CDR3 DNA: TGTGCCAGCAGCTTGACTCCGGGACACCTAAGCAACACTGAAGCTTTCTTT
CDR3 protein: CASSLTPGHLSNTEAFF

D gene: TRBD1
J gene: TRBJ1-1
V gene: TRBV6-1
CDR3 length: 14
CDR3 DNA: TGTGCCAGCAGTGAGTACAGGGGGGACACTGAAGCTTTCTTT
CDR3 protein: CASSEYRGDTEAFF

D gene: .
J gene: TRBJ1-4
V gene: TRBV28
CDR3 length: 15
CDR3 DNA: TGTGCCAGCACTCCACTAGGGCAGGTTGAAGAAAAACTGTTTTTT
CDR3 protein: CASTPLGQVEEKLFF

D gene: .
J gene: TRBJ2-1
V gene: TRBV6-5
CDR3 length: 15
CDR3 DNA: TGTGCCAGCAGAGTACAGTTGGCAACCTACAATGAGCAGTTCTTC
CDR3 protein: CASRVQLATYNEQFF

D gene: .
J gene: TRBJ1-4
V gene: TRBV30
CDR3 length: 13
CDR3 DNA: TGTGCCTGGAGTCCGGCCGGTCTGGAAAAACTGTTTTTT
CDR3 protein: CAWSPAGLEKLFF

D gene: .
J gene: TRBJ2-7
V gene: TRBV7-6
CDR3 length: 13
CDR3 DNA: TGTGCCAGCAGCTTATCTGCAGGGGCCGAGCAGTACTTC
CDR3 protein: CASSLSAGAEQYF

D gene: .
J gene: TRBJ1-2
V gene: TRBV6-5
CDR3 length: 15
CDR3 DNA: TGTGCCAGCAGTTACTCGGGGGCAGGGCTCTATGGCTACACCTTC
CDR3 protein: CASSYSGAGLYGYTF

D gene: TRBD2
J gene: TRBJ2-1
V gene: TRBV11-3
CDR3 length: 15
CDR3 DNA: TGTGCCAGCAGCTTAAACGGACTAGCGGACAATGAGCAGTTCTTC
CDR3 protein: CASSLNGLADNEQFF

D gene: .
J gene: TRBJ2-7
V gene: TRBV7-8
CDR3 length: 14
CDR3 DNA: TGTGCCAGCAGCTTCCTCCCCCTCCTAGAAGAGCAGTACTTC
CDR3 protein: CASSFLPLLEEQYF

D gene: .
J gene: TRBJ2-2
V gene: TRBV2
CDR3 length: 15
CDR3 DNA: TGTGCCAGCAGTGAAGGGGCAGGGAGTACCGGGGAGCTGTTTTTT
CDR3 protein: CASSEGAGSTGELFF

D gene: .
J gene: TRBJ1-2
V gene: TRBV30
CDR3 length: 13
CDR3 DNA: TGTGCCTGGGTCGGCAGTCAGGACTATGGCTACACCTTC
CDR3 protein: CAWVGSQDYGYTF

D gene: TRBD1
J gene: TRBJ1-2
V gene: TRBV5-4
CDR3 length: 15
CDR3 DNA: TGTGCCAGCAGCTCGTACAGGGGGTCCAACTATGGCTACACCTTC
CDR3 protein: CASSSYRGSNYGYTF

D gene: .
J gene: TRBJ2-1
V gene: TRBV7-8
CDR3 length: 16
CDR3 DNA: TGTGCCAGCAGTCGCCCCGGGGACCTCTCCTACAATGAGCAGTTCTTC
CDR3 protein: CASSRPGDLSYNEQFF

D gene: TRBD1
J gene: TRBJ2-2
V gene: TRBV9
CDR3 length: 14
CDR3 DNA: TGTGCCAGCGGGACAGGGGGTTTCACCGGGGAGCTGTTTTTT
CDR3 protein: CASGTGGFTGELFF

D gene: .
J gene: TRBJ2-2
V gene: TRBV6-5
CDR3 length: 13
CDR3 DNA: TGTGCCAGCAGGACGGTAAACACCGGGGAGCTGTTTTTT
CDR3 protein: CASRTVNTGELFF

D gene: TRBD1
J gene: TRBJ1-2
V gene: TRBV2
CDR3 length: 15
CDR3 DNA: TGTGCCAGCAGTGAAGCGGGACAGCCCAACTATGGCTACACCTTC
CDR3 protein: CASSEAGQPNYGYTF

D gene: TRBD1
J gene: TRBJ1-1
V gene: TRBV25-1
CDR3 length: 11
CDR3 DNA: TGTGCCAGCAGTCGACAGGGAGTAGCTTTCTTT
CDR3 protein: CASSRQGVAFF

D gene: TRBD1
J gene: TRBJ1-5
V gene: TRBV19
CDR3 length: 15
CDR3 DNA: TGTGCCAGTACCTCAGGGACAGGCAGTTATCAGCCCCAGCATTTT
CDR3 protein: CASTSGTGSYQPQHF

D gene: .
J gene: TRBJ2-5
V gene: TRBV2
CDR3 length: 18
CDR3 DNA: TGTGCCAGCACCGGGGAAGGCTCCCGAGGGGCTTCCTCCGAGACCCAGTACTTC
CDR3 protein: CASTGEGSRGASSETQYF

D gene: .
J gene: TRBJ2-7
V gene: TRBV27
CDR3 length: 13
CDR3 DNA: TGTGCCAGCAGTTTATCCCAGACCTACGAGCAGTACTTC
CDR3 protein: CASSLSQTYEQYF

D gene: .
J gene: TRBJ1-1
V gene: TRBV18
CDR3 length: 12
CDR3 DNA: TGTGCCAGCTCCCCTCGGTACACTGAAGCTTTCTTT
CDR3 protein: CASSPRYTEAFF

D gene: .
J gene: TRBJ1-3
V gene: TRBV28
CDR3 length: 10
CDR3 DNA: TGTGCCAGCAGGGGGAACACCATATATTTT
CDR3 protein: CASRGNTIYF

D gene: .
J gene: TRBJ1-2
V gene: TRBV28
CDR3 length: 13
CDR3 DNA: TGTGCCAGCAGAGTAGCGATTAACTATGGCTACACCTTC
CDR3 protein: CASRVAINYGYTF